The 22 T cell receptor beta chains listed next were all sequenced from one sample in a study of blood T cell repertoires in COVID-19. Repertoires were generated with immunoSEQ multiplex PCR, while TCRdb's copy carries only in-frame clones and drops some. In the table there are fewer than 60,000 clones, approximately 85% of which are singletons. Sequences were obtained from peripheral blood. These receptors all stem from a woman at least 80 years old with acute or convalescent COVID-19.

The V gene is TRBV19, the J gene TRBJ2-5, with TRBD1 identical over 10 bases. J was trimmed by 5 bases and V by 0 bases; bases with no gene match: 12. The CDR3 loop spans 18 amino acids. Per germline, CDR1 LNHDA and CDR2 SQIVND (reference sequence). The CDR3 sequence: CASSIEDLGTGVKETQYF. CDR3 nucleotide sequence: TGTGCCAGTAGTATAGAGGATCTCGGGACAGGGGTTAAGGAGACCCAGTACTTC.

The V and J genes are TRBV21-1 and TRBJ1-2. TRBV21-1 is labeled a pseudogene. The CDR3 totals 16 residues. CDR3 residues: CASSNDAEGTHYGYTF. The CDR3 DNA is TGTGCCAGCAGCAACGACGCGGAGGGTACCCACTATGGCTACACCTTC.

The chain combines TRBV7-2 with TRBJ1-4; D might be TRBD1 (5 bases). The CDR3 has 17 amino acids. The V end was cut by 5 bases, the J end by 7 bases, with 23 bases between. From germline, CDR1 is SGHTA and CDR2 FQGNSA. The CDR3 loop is CASSQFRLGGGFEKLFF. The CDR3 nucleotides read TGTGCCAGCAGCCAGTTTAGATTGGGGGGAGGGTTTGAAAAACTGTTTTTT. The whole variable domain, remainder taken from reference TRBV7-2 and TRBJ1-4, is GAGVSQSPSNKVTEKGKDVELRCDPISGHTALYWYRQSLGQGLEFLIYFQGNSAPDKSGLPSDRFSAERTGGSVSTLTIQRTQQEDSAVYLCASSQFRLGGGFEKLFFGSGTQLSVL.

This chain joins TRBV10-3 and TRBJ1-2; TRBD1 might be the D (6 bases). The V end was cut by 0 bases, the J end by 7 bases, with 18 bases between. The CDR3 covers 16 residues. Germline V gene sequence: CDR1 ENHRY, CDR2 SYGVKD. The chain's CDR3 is CAISESTVRGRGGYTF. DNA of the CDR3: TGTGCCATCAGTGAGTCGACCGTCAGGGGCAGGGGTGGCTACACCTTC.

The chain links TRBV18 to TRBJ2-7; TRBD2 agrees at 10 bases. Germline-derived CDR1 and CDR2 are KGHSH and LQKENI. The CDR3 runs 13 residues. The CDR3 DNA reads TGTGCCAGCTCACCGGAGCGGGAGGGCCGATATTGGGTC. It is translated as CASSPEREGRYWV.

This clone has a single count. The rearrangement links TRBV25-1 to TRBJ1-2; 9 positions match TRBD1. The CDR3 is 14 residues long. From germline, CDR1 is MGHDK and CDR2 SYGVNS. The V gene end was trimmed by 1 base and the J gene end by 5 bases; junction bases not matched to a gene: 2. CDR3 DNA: TGTGCCAGCAGTGAATTGGACAGGGGTTATGGCTACACCTTC. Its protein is CASSELDRGYGYTF.

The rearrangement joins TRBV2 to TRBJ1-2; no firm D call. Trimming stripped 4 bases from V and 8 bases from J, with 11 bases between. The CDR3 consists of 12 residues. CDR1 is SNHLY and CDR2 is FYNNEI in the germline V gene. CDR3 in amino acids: CASSVGQPGYTF. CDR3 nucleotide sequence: TGTGCCAGCAGTGTTGGGCAGCCCGGCTACACCTTC.

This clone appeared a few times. The CDR3 DNA sequence: TGCGCCAGCAGGGCTGGACAGGTCGGGGAGCTGTTTTTT. Translated, it gives CASRAGQVGELFF. The rearrangement joins TRBV10-2 to TRBJ2-2, with TRBD1 identical over 7 bases. V was pared by 6 bases and J by 7 bases, with 5 bases of the junction left unmatched. CDR3 length: 13 residues. CDR1 and CDR2 (germline): WSHSY, SAAADI.

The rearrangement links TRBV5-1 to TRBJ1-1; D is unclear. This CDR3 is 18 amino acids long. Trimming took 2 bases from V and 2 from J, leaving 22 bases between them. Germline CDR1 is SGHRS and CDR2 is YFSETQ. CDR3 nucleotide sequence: TGCGCCAGCAGCTTACCGAGGAGGGAGGGAAGTCGAAACACTGAAGCTTTCTTT. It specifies CASSLPRREGSRNTEAFF.

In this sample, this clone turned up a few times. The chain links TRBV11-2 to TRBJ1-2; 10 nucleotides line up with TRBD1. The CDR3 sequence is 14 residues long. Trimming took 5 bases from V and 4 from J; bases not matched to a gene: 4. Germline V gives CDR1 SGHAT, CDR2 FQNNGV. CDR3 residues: CASSPGQGGYGYTF. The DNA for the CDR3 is TGTGCCAGCAGCCCCGGACAGGGGGGCTATGGCTACACCTTC.

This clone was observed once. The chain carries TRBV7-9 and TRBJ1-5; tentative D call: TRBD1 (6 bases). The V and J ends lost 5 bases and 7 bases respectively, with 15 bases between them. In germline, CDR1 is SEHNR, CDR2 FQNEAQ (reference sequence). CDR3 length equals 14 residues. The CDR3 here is CASSLQGKGQPQHF. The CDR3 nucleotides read TGTGCCAGCAGCCTACAGGGCAAGGGCCAGCCCCAGCATTTT. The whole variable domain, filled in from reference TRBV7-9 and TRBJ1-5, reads DTGVSQNPRHKITKRGQNVTFRCDPISEHNRLYWYRQTLGQGPEFLTYFQNEAQLEKSRLLSDRFSAERPKGSFSTLEIQRTEQGDSAMYLCASSLQGKGQPQHFGDGTRLSIL.

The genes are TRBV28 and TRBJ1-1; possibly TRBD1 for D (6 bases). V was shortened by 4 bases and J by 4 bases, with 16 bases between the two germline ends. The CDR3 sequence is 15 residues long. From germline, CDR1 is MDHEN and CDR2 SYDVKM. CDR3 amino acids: CASSSRDKGSTEAFF. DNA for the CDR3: TGTGCCAGCAGTTCTAGGGACAAGGGGAGCACTGAAGCTTTCTTT.

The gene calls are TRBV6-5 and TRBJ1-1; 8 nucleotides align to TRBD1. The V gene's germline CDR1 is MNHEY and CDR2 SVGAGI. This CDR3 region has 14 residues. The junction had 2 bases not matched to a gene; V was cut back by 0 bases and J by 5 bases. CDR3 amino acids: CASSYSRQGTEAFF. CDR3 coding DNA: TGTGCCAGCAGTTACTCAAGACAGGGGACTGAAGCTTTCTTT.

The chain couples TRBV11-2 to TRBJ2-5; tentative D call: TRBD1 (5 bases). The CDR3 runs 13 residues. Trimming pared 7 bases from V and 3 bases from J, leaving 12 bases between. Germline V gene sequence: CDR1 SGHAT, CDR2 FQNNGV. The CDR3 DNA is TGTGCCAGCACGCCGAGCAGGGAAGAGACCCAGTACTTC. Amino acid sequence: CASTPSREETQYF.

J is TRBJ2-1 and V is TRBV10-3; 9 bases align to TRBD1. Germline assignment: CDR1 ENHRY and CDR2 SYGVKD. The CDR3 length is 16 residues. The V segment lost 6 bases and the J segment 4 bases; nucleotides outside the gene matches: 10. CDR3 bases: TGTGCCATCAGCGGAACAGGGGGCGGAGGATACAATGAGCAGTTCTTC. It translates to CAISGTGGGGYNEQFF.

Here the CDR3 reads CASSPVRSPLHF. As DNA, the CDR3 is TGTGCCAGCAGCCCCGTGAGGTCACCCCTCCACTTT. This rearrangement joins TRBV7-9 to TRBJ1-6; D is undetermined. Trimming left V 5 bases short and J 10 bases short, with 9 bases between. This CDR3 is 12 amino acids long. Germline assignment: CDR1 SEHNR and CDR2 FQNEAQ (reference sequence). The variable domain in full, completed from reference TRBV7-9 and TRBJ1-6, reads DTGVSQNPRHKITKRGQNVTFRCDPISEHNRLYWYRQTLGQGPEFLTYFQNEAQLEKSRLLSDRFSAERPKGSFSTLEIQRTEQGDSAMYLCASSPVRSPLHFGNGTRLTVT.

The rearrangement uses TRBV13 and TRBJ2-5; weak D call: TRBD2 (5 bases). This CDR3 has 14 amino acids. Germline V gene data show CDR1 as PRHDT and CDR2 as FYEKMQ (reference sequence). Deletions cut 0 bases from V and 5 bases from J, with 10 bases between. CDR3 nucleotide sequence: TGTGCCAGCAGCTTAGGGCTAGGCGGGGAGACCCAGTACTTC. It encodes CASSLGLGGETQYF.

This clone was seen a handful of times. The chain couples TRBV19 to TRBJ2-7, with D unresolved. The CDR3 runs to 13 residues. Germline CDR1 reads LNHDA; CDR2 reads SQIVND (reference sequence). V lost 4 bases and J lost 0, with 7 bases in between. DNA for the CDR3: TGTGCCAGTAGTAGAGGCGGCTCCTACGAGCAGTACTTC. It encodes CASSRGGSYEQYF. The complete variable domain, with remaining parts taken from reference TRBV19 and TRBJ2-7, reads DGGITQSPKYLFRKEGQNVTLSCEQNLNHDAMYWYRQDPGQGLRLIYYSQIVNDFQKGDIAEGYSVSREKKESFPLTVTSAQKNPTAFYLCASSRGGSYEQYFGPGTRLTVT.

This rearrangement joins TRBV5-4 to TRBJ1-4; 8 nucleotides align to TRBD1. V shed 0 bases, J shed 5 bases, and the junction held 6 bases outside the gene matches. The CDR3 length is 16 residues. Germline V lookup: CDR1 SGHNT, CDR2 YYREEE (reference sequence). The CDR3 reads CASSLASGQANEKLFF. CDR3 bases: TGTGCCAGCAGCTTGGCCTCGGGACAGGCGAATGAAAAACTGTTTTTT.

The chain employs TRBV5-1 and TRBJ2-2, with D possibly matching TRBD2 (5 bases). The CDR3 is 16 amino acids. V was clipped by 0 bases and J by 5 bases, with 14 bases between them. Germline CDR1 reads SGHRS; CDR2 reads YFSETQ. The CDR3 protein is CASSLALDLVTGELFF. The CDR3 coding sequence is TGCGCCAGCAGCTTGGCGTTGGACTTAGTTACCGGGGAGCTGTTTTTT.

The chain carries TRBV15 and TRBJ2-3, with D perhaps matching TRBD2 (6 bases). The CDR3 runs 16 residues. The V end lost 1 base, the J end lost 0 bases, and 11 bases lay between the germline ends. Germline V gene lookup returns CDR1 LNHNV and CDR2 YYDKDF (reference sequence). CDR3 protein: CATSRGAGPSTDTQYF. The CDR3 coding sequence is TGTGCCACCAGCAGAGGGGCGGGACCGAGCACAGATACGCAGTATTTT.

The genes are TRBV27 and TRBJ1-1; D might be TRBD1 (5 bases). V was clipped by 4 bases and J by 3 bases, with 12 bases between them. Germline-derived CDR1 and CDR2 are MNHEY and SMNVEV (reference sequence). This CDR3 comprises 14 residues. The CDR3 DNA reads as TGTGCCAGCAGTTCGACAGAGTTTTACACTGAAGCTTTCTTT. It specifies CASSSTEFYTEAFF.